These T cell receptor beta chains were read from a single sample in a study of T-cell memory formation after mild COVID-19. TCRdb ran MiXCR on the 5' RACE reads and lists one entry per CDR3 protein. The repertoire consists of a few hundred thousand distinct CDR3 sequences, with approximately 15% occurring once and the leading ten covering around 23%. Sequenced sample: PBMCs or a T cell subset sorted from them (not recorded which). All receptors come from a man between 18 and 29 years old who had mild COVID-19 (a few samples of this study predate the infection). Cell type and time point are not known. Each CDR3 is given with its conserved first and last residue. Fields, in order: D gene, V gene, clone size, J gene, CDR3 protein, CDR3 DNA. The D gene is left open where the match is weak. Size tells how often a clone was seen (once, few, many) or the class of an expanded clone, and some rows leave it out.

TRBD1,TRBV7-2,few,TRBJ2-2,CASSLTGQGHGSGELFF,TGTGCCAGCAGCTTAACGGGACAGGGGCATGGTAGCGGGGAGCTGTTTTTT
.,TRBV10-3,many,TRBJ2-1,CAISQVRGTSSNEQFF,TGTGCCATCAGCCAAGTCCGGGGAACTTCCTCCAATGAGCAGTTCTTC
TRBD1,TRBV12-3/TRBV12-4,.,TRBJ2-5,CASSDRGRIETQYF,TGTGCCAGCAGTGACAGGGGGCGCATAGAGACCCAGTACTTC
TRBD1,TRBV12-3/TRBV12-4,few,TRBJ2-3,CASSFGQGVGTQYF,TGTGCCAGCAGTTTTGGGCAGGGGGTCGGTACGCAGTATTTT
TRBD1,TRBV5-1,.,TRBJ2-7,CASSLLSGQGVHEQYF,TGCGCCAGCAGCTTGTTATCGGGACAGGGGGTCCACGAGCAGTACTTC
TRBD1,TRBV5-1,few,TRBJ2-7,CASSQNRGLSYEQYF,TGCGCCAGCAGCCAGAACAGGGGGCTCTCCTACGAGCAGTACTTC
.,TRBV20-1,few,TRBJ1-1,CSAREGGNTEAFF,TGCAGTGCTAGAGAGGGGGGGAACACTGAAGCTTTCTTT
.,TRBV19,.,TRBJ1-2,CASSIGDTFNYGYTF,TGTGCCAGTAGTATAGGGGACACCTTTAACTATGGCTACACCTTC
TRBD2,TRBV11-2,many,TRBJ2-1,CASSFGLADYNEQFF,TGTGCCAGCAGCTTCGGACTAGCGGACTACAATGAGCAGTTCTTC
TRBD2,TRBV30,.,TRBJ2-1,CAWSGLAGIEQFF,TGTGCCTGGAGTGGACTAGCGGGGATTGAGCAGTTCTTC
.,TRBV3-1,.,TRBJ2-3,CASSQLTSTDTQYF,TGTGCCAGCAGCCAACTGACTAGCACAGATACGCAGTATTTT
.,TRBV12-3/TRBV12-4,few,TRBJ1-5,CASSPVGLLGNQPQHF,TGTGCCAGCAGTCCCGTGGGGCTGCTAGGCAATCAGCCCCAGCATTTT
TRBD1,TRBV7-8,.,TRBJ2-1,CASSGRRQGYNEQFF,TGTGCCAGCAGCGGTAGGAGACAGGGATACAATGAGCAGTTCTTC
.,TRBV4-2,few,TRBJ2-5,CASSQDRRKQGETQYF,TGTGCCAGCAGCCAAGATCGAAGGAAGCAAGGGGAGACCCAGTACTTC
.,TRBV12-3/TRBV12-4,many,TRBJ1-1,CASSFRLNPEAFF,TGTGCCAGCAGTTTCAGGTTGAATCCTGAAGCTTTCTTT
.,TRBV6-5,few,TRBJ1-1,CASSYSAANTEAFF,TGTGCCAGCAGTTACTCTGCAGCGAACACTGAAGCTTTCTTT
.,TRBV4-3,many,TRBJ1-5,CASSQAENQPQHF,TGCGCCAGCAGCCAAGCCGAAAATCAGCCCCAGCATTTT
TRBD1,TRBV20-1,.,TRBJ2-2,CSARVRGAQGAGELFF,TGCAGTGCTAGAGTCAGGGGGGCACAGGGGGCAGGGGAGCTGTTTTTT
TRBD1,TRBV7-9,.,TRBJ2-3,CASTRQGSTDTQYF,TGTGCCAGCACCCGACAGGGAAGCACAGATACGCAGTATTTT
.,TRBV11-2,few,TRBJ2-2,CARRTANTGELFF,TGTGCCAGAAGGACAGCGAACACCGGGGAGCTGTTTTTT
TRBD1,TRBV6-1,.,TRBJ1-5,CASSGRTGASGQPQHF,TGTGCCAGCAGTGGGAGGACAGGGGCGAGTGGTCAGCCCCAGCATTTT
.,TRBV18,.,TRBJ2-3,CASSPYSDTQYF,TGTGCCAGCTCCCCCTACTCAGATACGCAGTATTTT
.,TRBV20-1,few,TRBJ2-5,CSASNSGRQETQYF,TGCAGTGCTAGTAATTCGGGACGCCAAGAGACCCAGTACTTC
.,TRBV5-4,few,TRBJ2-1,CASSSPKYEQFF,TGTGCCAGCAGCTCTCCTAAGTATGAGCAGTTCTTC
.,TRBV6-2/TRBV6-3,few,TRBJ2-1,CASMARRDSYNEQFF,TGTGCCAGCATGGCCCGGCGCGACTCCTACAATGAGCAGTTCTTC
TRBD2,TRBV20-1,few,TRBJ2-1,CSASRSGVYNEQFF,TGCAGTGCTAGCCGTAGCGGGGTCTACAATGAGCAGTTCTTC
TRBD2,TRBV3-1,.,TRBJ2-1,CASSQVRGGTEQFF,TGTGCCAGCAGCCAAGTGCGGGGGGGCACTGAGCAGTTCTTC
.,TRBV20-1,many,TRBJ1-1,CSASRNTEAFF,TGCAGTGCTAGCAGGAACACTGAAGCTTTCTTT
.,TRBV20-1,few,TRBJ2-4,CSGGGHRLDKNIQYF,TGCAGTGGAGGGGGGCATCGGCTTGACAAAAACATTCAGTACTTC
.,TRBV5-4,.,TRBJ1-2,CASSETGGWRGYTF,TGTGCCAGCAGCGAGACAGGCGGCTGGCGGGGCTACACCTTC
.,TRBV20-1,.,TRBJ2-5,CSAHPNLETQYF,TGCAGTGCGCACCCAAATTTGGAGACCCAGTACTTC